Following are 26 T cell receptor beta chains from one sample sequenced in a study of blood T cell repertoires in COVID-19. Only in-frame clones appear in the TCRdb table, and some are missing; sequencing was by immunoSEQ multiplex PCR. This repertoire shows 210,000 or so clones, roughly 87% found once; its top ten account for 1.9%. Sequenced input: peripheral blood. The receptors here all came from a man aged 35 to 55 with active or convalescent COVID-19.

A few counts support this clone. The chain employs TRBV4-1 and TRBJ1-1; maybe TRBD1 (5 bases). V gave up 3 bases and J gave up 5 bases, with 13 bases separating them. Germline V gene sequence: CDR1 MGHRA, CDR2 YSYEKL. There are 14 residues in the CDR3. CDR3 residues: CASSQAGGITEAFF. The CDR3 DNA is TGCGCCAGCAGCCAGGCGGGGGGAATAACTGAAGCTTTCTTT.

This CDR3 reads CASSSLNHRGGPQPQHF. The CDR3, as DNA: TGTGCCAGCAGTTCACTAAATCACAGGGGTGGGCCTCAGCCCCAGCATTTT. The chain links TRBV27 to TRBJ1-5; 7 bases fit TRBD1. CDR3 length equals 17 residues. Germline V gene lookup returns CDR1 MNHEY and CDR2 SMNVEV (reference sequence). The V and J ends lost 4 bases and 6 bases, in that order; junction bases with no gene match: 15.

The chain joins TRBV19 to TRBJ1-1; the D is unclear. Germline CDR1 and CDR2: LNHDA and SQIVND (reference sequence). The V end lost 5 bases, the J end lost 1 base, and 11 bases lay between the germline ends. This CDR3 is 14 amino acids long. CDR3 in amino acids: CASSWWPGNTEAFF. CDR3 coding DNA: TGTGCCAGTAGTTGGTGGCCAGGGAACACTGAAGCTTTCTTT. The entire variable domain, with the rest obtained from reference TRBV19 and TRBJ1-1, is as follows: DGGITQSPKYLFRKEGQNVTLSCEQNLNHDAMYWYRQDPGQGLRLIYYSQIVNDFQKGDIAEGYSVSREKKESFPLTVTSAQKNPTAFYLCASSWWPGNTEAFFGQGTRLTVV.

The J gene is TRBJ2-1, the V gene TRBV29-1, with a weak D call TRBD2 (6 bases). V was cut by 1 base and J by 8 bases, with 12 bases left in between. Per the germline V gene, CDR1 is SQVTM and CDR2 is ANQGSEA. The CDR3 has 13 amino acids. CDR3 coding DNA: TGCAGCGTTGAAGGGAGGAGGGTGGATGAGCAGTTCTTC. Amino acids: CSVEGRRVDEQFF.

V usage is TRBV6-5 and J usage is TRBJ1-2; D remains unclear. This CDR3 is built from 12 residues. Germline CDR1 MNHEY, CDR2 SVGAGI. Trimming removed 6 bases at V and 4 bases at J, with 9 bases between. CDR3 region: CASSGDLYGYTF. CDR3 DNA: TGTGCCAGCAGCGGGGATCTCTATGGCTACACCTTC.

This chain connects TRBV5-1 to TRBJ2-3; TRBD2 aligns across 8 bases. J was trimmed by 6 bases and V by 0 bases; bases with no gene match: 3. Per germline, CDR1 SGHRS and CDR2 YFSETQ. CDR3 length: 14 residues. CDR3 coding DNA: TGCGCCAGCAGCTTGGCGACTAGCGTGGATACGCAGTATTTT. This translates into CASSLATSVDTQYF.

V is TRBV28 and J is TRBJ1-2; TRBD1 matches at 9 bases. Looked up from germline, CDR1 is MDHEN and CDR2 is SYDVKM. The CDR3 contains 15 residues. Trimming at V came to 6 bases and at J to 5 bases, leaving 10 bases not matched to a gene. In DNA form, the CDR3 reads TGTGCCAGCAGCCTCCAGGGACAGGGCGGGTATGGCTACACCTTC. Protein product: CASSLQGQGGYGYTF.

The chain carries TRBV5-1 and TRBJ2-1; D remains ambiguous. Germline lookup yields CDR1 SGHRS and CDR2 YFSETQ. Trimming shortened V by 0 bases and J by 3 bases, and 13 bases separated the two germline ends. The CDR3 is 16 residues long. The CDR3 DNA reads as TGCGCCAGCAGCTTGGTAGCTCCCCTCGTCTACAATGAGCAGTTCTTC. It encodes CASSLVAPLVYNEQFF.

For this clone: The conserved phenylalanine or tryptophan normally closing the CDR3 is absent here, so this likely arose from a read error. Because the CDR3's place on the DNA is in doubt, the DNA is left out and the CDR3 is given as listed by TCRdb. CDR3 protein: CASSEFDRRARGI. The V gene is TRBV25-1, the J gene TRBJ1-2. Germline-derived CDR1 and CDR2 are MGHDK and SYGVNS. The CDR3 is 13 residues long, ends included.

The chain has TRBV23-1 and TRBJ2-2, with 8 bases lining up with TRBD2. TRBV23-1 is placed among ORFs of uncertain function. The CDR3 covers 16 residues. V trimming: 3 bases; J trimming: 4 bases; junction bases outside the gene matches: 7. CDR3 amino acids: CASSHRGGRVTGELFF. The CDR3 DNA is TGCGCCAGCAGTCATCGGGGGGGCCGCGTCACCGGGGAGCTGTTTTTT.

This sequence joins TRBV7-6 and TRBJ2-7; 7 bases map to TRBD1. This CDR3 contains 15 residues. Germline loops: CDR1 SGHVS, CDR2 FNYEAQ. The V segment lost 1 base and the J segment 0 bases; nucleotides outside the gene matches: 3. The CDR3 loop is CASSLGQGSSYEQYF. The CDR3, as DNA: TGTGCCAGCAGCTTAGGACAGGGAAGCTCCTACGAGCAGTACTTC.

V gene TRBV5-1 combines with J gene TRBJ1-1; TRBD1 might be the D (6 bases). V gave up 0 bases and J gave up 3 bases, with 15 bases separating them. The CDR3 is made up of 16 amino acids. Looked up from germline, CDR1 is SGHRS and CDR2 is YFSETQ. This CDR3 reads CASSLASGGRDTEAFF. CDR3 in DNA: TGCGCCAGCAGCTTGGCCTCGGGGGGCCGGGACACTGAAGCTTTCTTT.

This chain uses TRBV6-5 with TRBJ1-5; D uncertain. Germline-derived CDR1 and CDR2 are MNHEY and SVGAGI. The V end lost 6 bases, the J end lost 0 bases, and 9 bases lay between the germline ends. The CDR3 sequence is 14 residues long. CDR3 nucleotide sequence: TGTGCCAGCAGCCAACAGTATAGCAATCAGCCCCAGCATTTT. It encodes CASSQQYSNQPQHF.

This rearrangement joins TRBV5-1 to TRBJ2-1; 7 bases fit TRBD1. The CDR3 loop spans 14 amino acids. Germline loops: CDR1 SGHRS, CDR2 YFSETQ. Unmatched junction bases numbered 6, after V lost 0 bases and J lost 9 bases. As DNA, the CDR3 is TGCGCCAGCAGCTTGGGAATACCAGGGGGTGAGCAGTTCTTC. Residues: CASSLGIPGGEQFF.

The rearrangement uses TRBV2 and TRBJ2-3, with 9 positions matching TRBD2. With 5 bases clipped from V and 2 bases from J, the junction kept 8 bases outside the gene matches. The CDR3 runs to 16 residues. Germline values: CDR1 SNHLY, CDR2 FYNNEI. The CDR3 region has the DNA TGTGCCAGCAGTCCCGGGGCGGGAGGGCCCACAGATACGCAGTATTTT. Protein: CASSPGAGGPTDTQYF.

The chain employs TRBV15 and TRBJ2-5, with 7 bases lining up with TRBD2. J was trimmed by 4 bases and V by 2 bases; bases with no gene match: 7. Per germline, CDR1 LNHNV and CDR2 YYDKDF (reference sequence). CDR3 size: 15 residues. CDR3 in amino acids: CATSRSGRVGETQYF. The DNA for the CDR3 is TGTGCCACCAGCAGATCGGGGAGGGTAGGAGAGACCCAGTACTTC.

V and J are TRBV7-9 and TRBJ2-7; D is possibly TRBD1 (7 bases). The CDR3 covers 16 residues. The V end was cut by 4 bases, the J end by 6 bases, with 22 bases between. CDR1 is SEHNR and CDR2 is FQNEAQ in the germline V gene (reference sequence). The CDR3 here is CASSSPAEGARGEQYF. In DNA form, the CDR3 reads TGTGCCAGCAGCTCCCCCGCGGAGGGGGCGCGGGGCGAGCAGTACTTC.

The genes are TRBV28 and TRBJ1-5; D unresolved. Germline loops: CDR1 MDHEN, CDR2 SYDVKM. Trimming took 2 bases from V and 0 from J, leaving 14 bases between them. The CDR3 spans 17 residues. DNA for the CDR3: TGTGCCAGCAGTTTACCCGGTCGGAGTTATAGCAATCAGCCCCAGCATTTT. This translates into CASSLPGRSYSNQPQHF.

V usage is TRBV3-1 (or the pseudogene TRBV3-2) and J usage is TRBJ2-7; 12 positions match TRBD1. CDR1 is LGHDT, CDR2 YNNKEL, per germline (reference sequence). The CDR3 has 14 residues. The trim removed 4 bases at V and 6 bases at J, leaving 4 bases unmatched. CDR3 in amino acids: CASSPGQGAGEQYF. The CDR3 DNA is TGTGCCAGCAGCCCGGGACAGGGGGCGGGCGAGCAGTACTTC.

The rearrangement uses TRBV28 and TRBJ1-2; 8 nucleotides agree with TRBD1. This CDR3 region has 15 residues. V trimming: 6 bases; J trimming: 5 bases; junction bases outside the gene matches: 11. Germline V gives CDR1 MDHEN, CDR2 SYDVKM. The CDR3 region is CASRKTGTGFYGYTF. Here the CDR3 DNA reads TGTGCCAGCAGGAAAACCGGGACAGGTTTTTATGGCTACACCTTC.

The chain carries TRBV6-2 or TRBV6-3 and TRBJ1-1; D is perhaps TRBD1 (5 bases). The CDR3 has 14 amino acids. The V end lost 0 bases, the J end lost 5 bases, and 10 bases lay between the germline ends. Germline V gene data show CDR1 as MNHEY and CDR2 as SVGEGT. The CDR3: CASSYSGGTTEAFF. The CDR3 DNA is TGTGCCAGCAGTTACTCGGGGGGGACGACTGAAGCTTTCTTT.

V is TRBV2 and J is TRBJ1-3; 9 positions match TRBD1. CDR1 SNHLY and CDR2 FYNNEI come from the germline V gene. J gave up 5 bases and V 7 bases, and 6 bases lay outside the gene matches. CDR3 length: 14 amino acids. The CDR3 DNA is TGTGCCAGCATAGGGACAGGGCGAAGAAACACCATATATTTT. Translated: CASIGTGRRNTIYF.

The rearrangement uses TRBV11-2 and TRBJ2-3; a possible D gene is TRBD1 (5 bases). The V end was cut by 5 bases, the J end by 2 bases, with 17 bases between. The CDR3 runs 16 residues. In germline, CDR1 is SGHAT, CDR2 FQNNGV. The CDR3 sequence: CASSPGSFRVTDTQYF. For the CDR3, the DNA is TGTGCCAGCAGCCCTGGGTCCTTCAGGGTCACAGATACGCAGTATTTT. Combining the CDR3 with reference TRBV11-2 and TRBJ2-3 gives the whole variable domain EAGVAQSPRYKIIEKRQSVAFWCNPISGHATLYWYQQILGQGPKLLIQFQNNGVVDDSQLPKDRFSAERLKGVDSTLKIQPAKLEDSAVYLCASSPGSFRVTDTQYFGPGTRLTVL.

The chain links TRBV2 to TRBJ2-1, with TRBD1 as a possible D gene (5 bases). CDR3 length: 15 residues. Trimming shortened V by 6 bases and J by 2 bases, and 14 bases separated the two germline ends. Per germline, CDR1 SNHLY and CDR2 FYNNEI. As DNA, the CDR3 is TGTGCCAGCAGGGACCAGGGTTCTGCCTACAATGAGCAGTTCTTC. Protein sequence: CASRDQGSAYNEQFF.

The chain is built from TRBV18 and TRBJ2-7; TRBD1 aligns across 8 bases. Germline V gene sequence: CDR1 KGHSH, CDR2 LQKENI. The V gene end was trimmed by 3 bases and the J gene end by 6 bases; junction bases not matched to a gene: 7. There are 14 residues in the CDR3. The CDR3 here is CASSPGTGPGEQYF. The CDR3, as DNA: TGTGCCAGCTCACCCGGGACAGGTCCAGGCGAGCAGTACTTC.

The chain uses TRBV6-5 and TRBJ1-1, with a possible D match to TRBD1 (6 bases). V was shortened by 6 bases and J by 2 bases, with 16 bases between the two germline ends. The CDR3 is 15 amino acids. Per the germline V gene, CDR1 is MNHEY and CDR2 is SVGAGI. In DNA, the CDR3 is TGTGCCAGCAGCAGAGAGGGGACATTCAACACTGAAGCTTTCTTT. Protein product: CASSREGTFNTEAFF.